The 31 T cell receptor beta chains listed next were all sequenced from one sample in a study of blood T cell repertoires in COVID-19. Measured with immunoSEQ multiplex PCR; TCRdb has only the in-frame clones, and not every one. The sample lists around 140,000 clones, around 87% occurring once. Sequencing input: peripheral blood. Receptors were obtained from a man in his fifties or sixties who had recovered from COVID-19.

This chain links TRBV12-5 with TRBJ2-5; TRBD2 matches at 13 bases. The V gene's germline CDR1 is LGHNT and CDR2 FRNRAP. V shed 0 bases and J 3 bases; nucleotides not matched to a gene: 1. This CDR3 region has 16 residues. This CDR3 is CASGLVLAGGKETQYF. The CDR3 DNA is TGTGCTAGTGGTTTGGTACTAGCGGGGGGGAAAGAGACCCAGTACTTC.

This sequence joins TRBV3-1 (or the pseudogene TRBV3-2) and TRBJ1-6; 12 positions match TRBD1. With V trimmed by 5 bases and J by 7 bases, 6 bases remained unmatched. This CDR3 has 16 residues. The germline CDR1 and CDR2 sequences are LGHDT and YNNKEL (reference sequence). This CDR3 reads CASSTRDRGRNSPLHF. DNA of the CDR3: TGTGCCAGCAGCACCCGGGACAGGGGGCGGAATTCACCCCTCCACTTT.

This clone came up once. The rearrangement joins TRBV7-3 to TRBJ2-3, with 8 positions matching TRBD2. The CDR3 extends over 17 amino acids. V was clipped by 0 bases and J by 1 base; unmatched bases: 6. The germline gives CDR1 SGHTA, CDR2 FQGTGA. CDR3 coding DNA: TGTGCCAGCAGCTTAACGGGGACTAGGTCTCGCACAGATACGCAGTATTTT. It codes for CASSLTGTRSRTDTQYF.

The chain joins TRBV12-3 or TRBV12-4 to TRBJ2-7, with a weak D call TRBD1 (6 bases). V lost 3 bases and J lost 6, with 12 bases in between. The CDR3 is made up of 13 amino acids. CDR3: CASSLNRVGEQYF. CDR3 coding DNA: TGTGCCAGCAGTTTGAACAGGGTGGGCGAGCAGTACTTC.

This chain joins TRBV6-5 and TRBJ1-1; tentatively, D is TRBD1 (6 bases). Germline CDR1 MNHEY, CDR2 SVGAGI. The CDR3 length is 13 residues. The germline V and J ends were trimmed by 6 bases and 3 bases, with 11 bases remaining between them. The CDR3 DNA is TGTGCCAGCAGCGGACAGTGGGACACTGAAGCTTTCTTT. As protein: CASSGQWDTEAFF.

The CDR3 here is CASSSSAGTGDQPQHF. The CDR3 nucleotides are TGTGCCAGCAGCTCATCCGCCGGGACAGGGGATCAGCCCCAGCATTTT. The J gene is TRBJ1-5, the V gene TRBV7-2; 10 nucleotides line up with TRBD1. Germline V CDR1 and CDR2: SGHTA, FQGNSA. This CDR3 has 16 residues. V dropped 4 bases and J dropped 5; count of bases not matched to a gene: 8. Drawing the rest from reference TRBV7-2 and TRBJ1-5, the complete variable domain is GAGVSQSPSNKVTEKGKDVELRCDPISGHTALYWYRQSLGQGLEFLIYFQGNSAPDKSGLPSDRFSAERTGGSVSTLTIQRTQQEDSAVYLCASSSSAGTGDQPQHFGDGTRLSIL.

This chain uses TRBV13 with TRBJ2-5; maybe TRBD1 (6 bases). The germline V gene has CDR1 PRHDT and CDR2 FYEKMQ (reference sequence). V was clipped by 2 bases and J by 5 bases, with 21 bases between them. The CDR3 spans 17 residues. The CDR3 nucleotides read TGTGCCAGCAGCTTAATGCAGAAAAGGGACATCCGGGAGACCCAGTACTTC. This encodes CASSLMQKRDIRETQYF.

V is TRBV6-2 or TRBV6-3 and J is TRBJ2-7; TRBD1 is a possible D gene (5 bases). The CDR3 totals 15 residues. Trimming removed 1 base from V and 5 bases from J, with 15 bases in between. Looked up from germline, CDR1 is MNHEY and CDR2 is SVGEGT. In DNA, the CDR3 is TGTGCCAGCAGTTACTTTAACAGGCCTGGCGACGAGCAGTACTTC. Encoded protein: CASSYFNRPGDEQYF.

This chain joins TRBV7-8 and TRBJ2-6, with D perhaps matching TRBD1 (7 bases). The CDR3 is 19 residues long. Germline values: CDR1 SGHVS, CDR2 FQNEAQ. Trimming removed 1 base at V and 0 bases at J, with 16 bases between. The CDR3 here is CASSLEAGGSYSGANVLTF. The DNA of the CDR3 is TGTGCCAGCAGCTTAGAGGCAGGGGGGAGCTACTCTGGGGCCAACGTCCTGACTTTC. The variable domain in full, with the rest retrieved from reference TRBV7-8 and TRBJ2-6, is GAGVSQSPRYKVAKRGQDVALRCDPISGHVSLFWYQQALGQGPEFLTYFQNEAQLDKSGLPSDRFFAERPEGSVSTLKIQRTQQEDSAVYLCASSLEAGGSYSGANVLTFGAGSRLTVL.

The V gene is TRBV4-3, the J gene TRBJ2-2, with TRBD2 identical over 7 bases. This CDR3 is built from 17 residues. The trim removed 1 base at V and 3 bases at J, leaving 8 bases unmatched. Germline loops: CDR1 LGHNA, CDR2 YSLEER. The CDR3 protein is CASSQVFGGWDTGELFF. The CDR3 nucleotides read TGCGCCAGCAGCCAAGTATTCGGGGGGTGGGACACCGGGGAGCTGTTTTTT.

The rearrangement joins TRBV9 to TRBJ2-3; 12 bases agree with TRBD2. Trimming removed 4 bases from V and 5 bases from J; junction bases left unmatched: 11. The germline gives CDR1 SGDLS, CDR2 YYNGEE. This CDR3 has 17 amino acids. CDR3 amino acids: CASSPNLLAGGQDTQYF. The CDR3 bases are TGTGCCAGCAGCCCTAACTTACTAGCGGGGGGTCAAGATACGCAGTATTTT.

CDR3 residues: CASSLEAANTIYF. The CDR3 nucleotides read TGTGCCAGCAGCTTGGAAGCCGCGAACACCATATATTTT. V gene TRBV5-4 combines with J gene TRBJ1-3; D gene uncertain. CDR1 is SGHNT and CDR2 is YYREEE in the germline V gene (reference sequence). Trimming took off 0 bases at V and 7 bases at J, with 8 bases between the two ends. The CDR3 is 13 amino acids.

The DNA for the CDR3 is TGTGCCAGCAGTGAAGAGGAGCGGGGGGGCCGGGAGACCCAGTACTTC. It is translated as CASSEEERGGRETQYF. This chain uses TRBV2 with TRBJ2-5; 10 nucleotides match TRBD2. The CDR3 is 16 residues long. Germline CDR1 reads SNHLY; CDR2 reads FYNNEI. V gave up 1 base and J gave up 5 bases; unmatched junction bases: 7.

The V and J genes are TRBV9 and TRBJ1-1; tentative D call: TRBD1 (6 bases). Germline assignment: CDR1 SGDLS and CDR2 YYNGEE. V was shortened by 0 bases and J by 4 bases, with 16 bases between the two germline ends. This CDR3 spans 16 amino acids. The CDR3 nucleotides read TGTGCCAGCAGCGTAGTCGGGACACCCGCCGGCACTGAAGCTTTCTTT. This encodes CASSVVGTPAGTEAFF.

This clone was found a few times. This chain joins TRBV10-1 and TRBJ2-3; 7 bases map to TRBD2. This CDR3 is built from 17 residues. V lost 4 bases and J lost 1; bases outside the gene matches: 11. Germline CDR1 reads WNHNN; CDR2 reads SYGVQD (reference sequence). The chain's CDR3 is CASSGFLAAGGTDTQYF. The CDR3 DNA reads TGCGCCAGCAGTGGATTCCTAGCGGCGGGAGGCACAGATACGCAGTATTTT.

The J gene is TRBJ1-1, the V gene TRBV10-3; D not resolved. Germline V gene sequence: CDR1 ENHRY, CDR2 SYGVKD. V was trimmed by 2 bases and J by 6 bases, leaving 16 bases between them. The CDR3 has 15 residues. This CDR3 is CAISEHGVSSAEAFF. CDR3 DNA: TGTGCCATCAGTGAGCACGGGGTCTCCTCTGCTGAAGCTTTCTTT.

The CDR3 DNA sequence: TGTGCCAGCAGACAGAGCTCCTACAATGAGCAGTTCTTC. Its translation is CASRQSSYNEQFF. The chain joins TRBV6-5 to TRBJ2-1; D gene unclear. Germline CDR1 MNHEY, CDR2 SVGAGI. This CDR3 contains 13 residues. Trimming removed 6 bases from V and 0 bases from J, with 6 bases in between.

This clone has more than one count but fewer than ten. The DNA is left out, because the CDR3 cannot be placed on it with certainty; the CDR3 is given as TCRdb lists it. The chain recombines TRBV29-1 with TRBJ1-2. Germline V CDR1 and CDR2: SQVTM, ANQGSEA. Including both end residues, the CDR3 is 14 amino acids long. The CDR3 region is CSVEPTFGSGGYTF.

This clone was recorded once. The chain carries TRBV4-3 and TRBJ2-2; TRBD1 is a possible D gene (5 bases). V gave up 0 bases and J gave up 6 bases, with 11 bases separating them. The CDR3 is 15 amino acids. Per germline, CDR1 LGHNA and CDR2 YSLEER. CDR3 loop: CASSQDWQGPGELFF. CDR3 nucleotides: TGCGCCAGCAGCCAAGATTGGCAGGGTCCCGGGGAGCTGTTTTTT.

The rearrangement joins TRBV19 to TRBJ2-5; the match to TRBD2 covers 8 bases. Trimming took 4 bases from V and 2 from J; bases not matched to a gene: 6. CDR1 LNHDA and CDR2 SQIVND come from the germline V gene (reference sequence). The CDR3 sequence is 15 residues long. The CDR3 reads CASSSFQRGQETQYF. The CDR3 nucleotides read TGTGCCAGTAGTAGCTTCCAGCGGGGGCAAGAGACCCAGTACTTC. The full variable domain, its missing parts supplied by reference TRBV19 and TRBJ2-5, is DGGITQSPKYLFRKEGQNVTLSCEQNLNHDAMYWYRQDPGQGLRLIYYSQIVNDFQKGDIAEGYSVSREKKESFPLTVTSAQKNPTAFYLCASSSFQRGQETQYFGPGTRLLVL.

The chain combines TRBV5-4 with TRBJ1-1, with 11 nucleotides matching TRBD1. The CDR3 runs 14 residues. The germline V gene has CDR1 SGHNT and CDR2 YYREEE (reference sequence). Trimming removed 4 bases from V and 5 bases from J; junction bases left unmatched: 4. The CDR3 coding sequence is TGTGCCAGCAGCCTACGGGACAGGGGGACTGAAGCTTTCTTT. Amino acids: CASSLRDRGTEAFF.

The chain employs TRBV2 and TRBJ2-5; D is perhaps TRBD2 (6 bases). Germline lookup yields CDR1 SNHLY and CDR2 FYNNEI. V lost 8 bases and J 2 bases, leaving 15 bases between the germline ends. The CDR3 is 14 amino acids. CDR3 sequence reads: CASEPRRVQETQYF. In nucleotides, the CDR3 is TGTGCCAGCGAACCACGGAGGGTTCAAGAGACCCAGTACTTC.

This rearrangement joins TRBV11-2 to TRBJ2-7, with D perhaps matching TRBD2 (5 bases). Germline V gene data show CDR1 as SGHAT and CDR2 as FQNNGV. V was pared by 1 base and J by 2 bases, with 15 bases between. CDR3 size: 16 residues. CDR3 bases: TGTGCCAGCAGCTTAGTGGCGGGTCTTGCGGCCTACGAGCAGTACTTC. It codes for CASSLVAGLAAYEQYF.

V is TRBV2 and J is TRBJ1-2; the D is unclear. This CDR3 region has 12 residues. Germline CDR1 reads SNHLY; CDR2 reads FYNNEI. The V and J ends lost 0 bases and 6 bases respectively, with 5 bases between them. CDR3 region: CASSEARNGYTF. The CDR3 DNA is TGTGCCAGCAGTGAAGCCAGAAATGGCTACACCTTC. The whole variable domain, remainder taken from reference TRBV2 and TRBJ1-2, is EPEVTQTPSHQVTQMGQEVILRCVPISNHLYFYWYRQILGQKVEFLVSFYNNEISEKSEIFDDQFSVERPDGSNFTLKIRSTKLEDSAMYFCASSEARNGYTFGSGTRLTVV.

The V call is TRBV12-5, the J call TRBJ2-5; TRBD2 matches at 15 bases. Germline V CDR1 and CDR2: LGHNT, FRNRAP. The CDR3 is 17 amino acids. Trimming at V came to 5 bases and at J to 4 bases, leaving 8 bases not matched to a gene. The chain's CDR3 is CASGTGLAGGSRETQYF. CDR3 nucleotide sequence: TGTGCTAGTGGTACGGGACTAGCGGGGGGTTCTAGAGAGACCCAGTACTTC.

The CDR3 DNA reads as TGTGCCAGCAGTGAGGGACATAGGATCTCTGGAAACACCATATATTTT. It encodes CASSEGHRISGNTIYF. The rearrangement links TRBV6-1 to TRBJ1-3; a weak D match, TRBD1 (6 bases). Trimming stripped 3 bases from V and 0 bases from J, with 12 bases between. Looked up from germline, CDR1 is MNHNS and CDR2 is SASEGT. This CDR3 is 16 amino acids long.

This chain connects TRBV2 to TRBJ1-5; possible D gene TRBD1, 5 bases. Trimming took 1 base from V and 0 from J, leaving 13 bases between them. Germline values: CDR1 SNHLY, CDR2 FYNNEI. The CDR3 extends over 17 amino acids. CDR3 nucleotide sequence: TGTGCCAGCAGTGAAGTGACAGACATCATTAGCAATCAGCCCCAGCATTTT. This encodes CASSEVTDIISNQPQHF.

This chain links TRBV4-1 with TRBJ2-1; 8 bases line up with TRBD1. The CDR3 has 15 amino acids. The germline V gene has CDR1 MGHRA and CDR2 YSYEKL. Trimming took 6 bases from V and 7 from J; bases not matched to a gene: 11. The DNA for the CDR3 is TGCGCCAGCAGTCCCTCCCAGGGGGCGAGGAATGAGCAGTTCTTC. Protein sequence: CASSPSQGARNEQFF.

The chain recombines TRBV11-3 with TRBJ2-5; possibly TRBD2 for D (5 bases). Germline CDR1 is SGHNT and CDR2 is YENEEA. V lost 0 bases and J 0 bases, leaving 17 bases between the germline ends. The length of the CDR3 is 18 residues. The CDR3 DNA follows: TGTGCCAGCAGCTTAGATGGCGTGTTAGCGAGGTACCAAGAGACCCAGTACTTC. Protein: CASSLDGVLARYQETQYF.

The rearrangement joins TRBV5-5 to TRBJ1-5; D unclear. CDR3 size: 15 residues. Germline CDR1 reads SGHKS; CDR2 reads YYEKEE (reference sequence). V was clipped by 3 bases and J by 2 bases, with 12 bases between them. CDR3 residues: CASSSTAEGNQPQHF. For the CDR3, the DNA is TGTGCCAGCAGCTCGACGGCGGAGGGCAATCAGCCCCAGCATTTT.

V gene TRBV3-1 (or the pseudogene TRBV3-2) combines with J gene TRBJ2-5, with D uncertain. V dropped 3 bases and J dropped 0 bases, with 11 bases sitting between them. Per the germline V gene, CDR1 is LGHDT and CDR2 is YNNKEL (reference sequence). CDR3 length: 15 amino acids. In nucleotides, the CDR3 is TGTGCCAGCAGCCACTACAGTTGGTACCAAGAGACCCAGTACTTC. Translation: CASSHYSWYQETQYF.